The TCR beta chain under discussion was sequenced for a study of cytomegalovirus exposure and HLA in healthy donors. Overall study: Later analysis reported that the roughly 120 validation repertoires shared the platform of the approximately 690 first-cohort repertoires.

These donors were members of the roughly 110-subject validation cohort, a group separate from the approximately 700-subject first cohort. Data came from immunoSEQ multiplex PCR; TCRdb stores just in-frame clones and leaves some out. The table shows 100,000 to 150,000 clones, with 89% occurring only once. As regards this clone: Its antigen is currently unknown.

Whole-study findings and limits: The study listed about 150 cytomegalovirus-associated TCR beta chains. Specificity of a few CMV-associated chains for CMV antigens was verified in vitro.

This CDR3 is built from 17 residues. The V and J ends lost 3 bases and 1 base respectively, with 17 bases between them. CDR1 is MRHNA and CDR2 is SNTAGT in the germline V gene. The clonotype was recovered from a woman between 18 and 29 years old in good health and CMV-seronegative. Material for sequencing was PBMCs. The V gene is TRBV6-4, the J gene TRBJ2-3, with a possible D match to TRBD2 (7 bases). The CDR3 region has the DNA TGTGCCAGCAGTGAGGGTACGGCGGGGGCCGGCACAGATACGCAGTATTTT. Translated, it gives CASSEGTAGAGTDTQYF.